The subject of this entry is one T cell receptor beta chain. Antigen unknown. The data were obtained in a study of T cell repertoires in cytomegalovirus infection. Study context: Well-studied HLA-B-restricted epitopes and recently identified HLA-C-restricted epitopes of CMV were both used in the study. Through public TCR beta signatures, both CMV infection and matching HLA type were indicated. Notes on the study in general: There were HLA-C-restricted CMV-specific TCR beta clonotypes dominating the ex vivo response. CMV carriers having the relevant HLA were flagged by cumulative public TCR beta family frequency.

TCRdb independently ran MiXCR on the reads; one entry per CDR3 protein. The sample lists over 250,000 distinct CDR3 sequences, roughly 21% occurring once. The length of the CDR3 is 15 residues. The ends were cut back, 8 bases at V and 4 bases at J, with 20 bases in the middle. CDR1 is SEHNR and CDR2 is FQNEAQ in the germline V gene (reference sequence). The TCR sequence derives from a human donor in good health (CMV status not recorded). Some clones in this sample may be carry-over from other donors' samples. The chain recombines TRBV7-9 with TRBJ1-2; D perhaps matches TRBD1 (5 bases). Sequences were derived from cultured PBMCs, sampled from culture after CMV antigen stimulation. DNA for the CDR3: TGTGCCAGCGGGTCGACAGTTACGCTCGCCTATGGCTACACCTTC. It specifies CASGSTVTLAYGYTF.